What follows describes a single T cell receptor (beta chain). Trimming removed 1 base from V and 5 bases from J; junction bases left unmatched: 6. The CDR3 is 14 residues long. Germline loops: CDR1 SGHRS, CDR2 YFSETQ. The record originates from a study of T cell changes during pregnancy in multiple sclerosis. Sequenced by immunoSEQ multiplex PCR; TCRdb stores in-frame clones only, minus some. The table shows approximately 30,000 clones, with about nine tenths occurring only once. V gene TRBV5-1 combines with J gene TRBJ2-7, with TRBD1 identical over 7 bases. The source is a female donor with multiple sclerosis, enrolled in a pregnancy study. The specimen was CD8+ T cells from peripheral blood mononuclear cells, collected before pregnancy. CDR3 nucleotides: TGCGCCAGCAGCTTGTACGACAGGGTAGACGAGCAGTACTTC. Translating gives CASSLYDRVDEQYF.